The 30 T cell receptor beta chains listed next were all sequenced from one sample in a study of T cells after yellow fever vaccination. From the 5' RACE reads, TCRdb called clonotypes with MiXCR, one entry per CDR3 protein. The data show about 550,000 distinct CDR3 sequences, with about 19% seen just once and roughly an eighth held by the top ten. Sequencing used PBMCs, obtained 15 days after the yellow fever booster vaccination. These receptors all come from a man aged 25 to 45 who received the YFV17D yellow fever vaccine.

This clonotype was recorded a few times. The chain employs TRBV10-2 and TRBJ2-1, with TRBD2 matching over 13 bases. Germline V gene sequence: CDR1 WSHSY, CDR2 SAAADI. J was trimmed by 8 bases and V by 7 bases; bases with no gene match: 5. CDR3 length equals 14 residues. CDR3 protein: CASTGTSGVYEQFF. The CDR3 nucleotides read TGCGCCAGCACAGGGACTAGCGGGGTCTATGAGCAGTTCTTC.

The chain carries TRBV14 and TRBJ2-3; 9 nucleotides align to TRBD2. J lost 2 bases, V lost 1 base, and 1 base had no gene match. Germline-derived CDR1 and CDR2 are SGHDN and FVKESK. CDR3 length: 15 amino acids. For the CDR3, the DNA is TGTGCCAGCAGCCAAGGACTAGCGGTCACAGATACGCAGTATTTT. It is translated as CASSQGLAVTDTQYF.

Only a few counts were recorded for this clonotype. The CDR3 reads CASSLRWDYSYEQYF. The CDR3 coding sequence is TGTGCCAGCAGCTTAAGGTGGGATTACTCCTACGAGCAGTACTTC. This chain joins TRBV7-2 and TRBJ2-7; D is unresolved. The V and J ends lost 2 bases and 0 bases respectively, with 11 bases between them. Germline CDR1 reads SGHTA; CDR2 reads FQGNSA. CDR3 length: 15 amino acids.

The chain uses TRBV7-8 and TRBJ1-2, with TRBD1 matching 7 bases. V lost 5 bases, J lost 4 bases, and 13 bases stayed unmatched. CDR1 SGHVS and CDR2 FQNEAQ come from the germline V gene. CDR3 length: 16 residues. For the CDR3, the DNA is TGTGCCAGCAGCCCCGGGACAGCATTAAAGATCTATGGCTACACCTTC. This sequence encodes CASSPGTALKIYGYTF.

This clonotype has more than one count but fewer than ten. The chain carries TRBV6-5 and TRBJ2-2, with D perhaps matching TRBD2 (5 bases). Trimming took 2 bases from V and 0 from J, leaving 13 bases between them. Germline-derived CDR1 and CDR2 are MNHEY and SVGAGI. This CDR3 contains 17 residues. CDR3 sequence (DNA): TGTGCCAGCAGTTACCCGAAACTAGGCGCGAACACCGGGGAGCTGTTTTTT. This sequence encodes CASSYPKLGANTGELFF.

This clonotype was observed a few times. This chain uses TRBV9 with TRBJ2-3, with a tentative D call TRBD2 (7 bases). V lost 4 bases and J 3 bases, leaving 21 bases between the germline ends. The CDR3 consists of 17 residues. CDR1 SGDLS and CDR2 YYNGEE come from the germline V gene. CDR3 sequence reads: CASSSWGGSQGTDTQYF. CDR3 nucleotides: TGTGCCAGCAGCTCGTGGGGGGGGTCCCAGGGGACAGATACGCAGTATTTT.

This clonotype has more than one count but fewer than ten. The rearrangement uses TRBV9 and TRBJ2-7, with 11 bases lining up with TRBD2. Losses at the gene ends were 2 bases for V and 6 bases for J; bases not matched to a gene: 10. The CDR3 is made up of 16 amino acids. CDR1 and CDR2 (germline): SGDLS, YYNGEE. CDR3 DNA sequence: TGTGCCAGCAGCGTGACGTTAGCGGGAGGGCTGGGCGAGCAGTACTTC. This sequence encodes CASSVTLAGGLGEQYF.

V gene TRBV7-6 combines with J gene TRBJ2-5, with 13 bases matching TRBD2. The V gene's germline CDR1 is SGHVS and CDR2 FNYEAQ. The CDR3 totals 16 residues. With V trimmed by 3 bases and J by 7 bases, 8 bases remained unmatched. The DNA of the CDR3 is TGTGCCAGCAGCTTGGTACTAGCGGGAGGGTCAGGGACCCAGTACTTC. This translates into CASSLVLAGGSGTQYF.

This clonotype appeared a few times. The V gene is TRBV24-1, the J gene TRBJ2-3; D remains ambiguous. CDR1 and CDR2 (germline): KGHDR, SFDVKD. The length of the CDR3 is 14 residues. Deletions cut 3 bases from V and 8 bases from J, with 14 bases between. CDR3 residues: CATSDTAIGPTQYF. The CDR3 coding sequence is TGTGCCACCAGTGATACGGCTATAGGTCCTACGCAGTATTTT.

The rearrangement uses TRBV6-1 and TRBJ2-7, with 8 bases that match TRBD2. This CDR3 comprises 15 residues. The germline V gene has CDR1 MNHNS and CDR2 SASEGT. After removal of 6 bases from V and 2 bases from J, the junction contained 9 bases not matched to a gene. In DNA, the CDR3 is TGTGCCAGCAGCCTAGGACTAGCACAGACCTACGAGCAGTACTTC. As protein: CASSLGLAQTYEQYF.

This clonotype was observed a few times. This rearrangement joins TRBV7-9 to TRBJ2-7; 9 bases map to TRBD2. Germline-derived CDR1 and CDR2 are SEHNR and FQNEAQ (reference sequence). The CDR3 spans 17 residues. The trim removed 1 base at V and 2 bases at J, leaving 9 bases unmatched. The CDR3, as DNA: TGTGCCAGCAGCTTAGTCGCGACTAGCGGAATCCCCTACGAGCAGTACTTC. Translated, it gives CASSLVATSGIPYEQYF.

The chain combines TRBV28 with TRBJ2-7; 11 bases are shared with TRBD2. J was trimmed by 2 bases and V by 5 bases; bases with no gene match: 5. The V gene's germline CDR1 is MDHEN and CDR2 SYDVKM. There are 15 residues in the CDR3. This CDR3 is CASSPELAGAYEQYF. Written as DNA, the CDR3 is TGTGCCAGCAGTCCCGAACTAGCGGGGGCCTACGAGCAGTACTTC.

J is TRBJ2-1 and V is TRBV5-1, with TRBD2 as a possible D gene (5 bases). The CDR3 is 14 residues long. V was trimmed by 0 bases and J by 5 bases, leaving 9 bases between them. Germline-derived CDR1 and CDR2 are SGHRS and YFSETQ. The CDR3, as DNA: TGCGCCAGCAGCTTGGCCTGGGAGAACAATGAGCAGTTCTTC. Its protein product is CASSLAWENNEQFF.

The rearrangement uses TRBV20-1 and TRBJ2-1; 11 bases are shared with TRBD2. The germline V gene encodes CDR1 DFQATT and CDR2 SNEGSKA (reference sequence). CDR3 size: 14 residues. Losses at the gene ends were 1 base for V and 7 bases for J; bases not matched to a gene: 3. Here the CDR3 reads CSARGASGRNEQFF. CDR3 DNA: TGCAGTGCTAGAGGGGCTAGCGGGAGGAATGAGCAGTTCTTC.

The chain couples TRBV28 to TRBJ2-7, with D unresolved. The germline V gene has CDR1 MDHEN and CDR2 SYDVKM. The CDR3 extends over 14 amino acids. The ends were cut back, 8 bases at V and 1 base at J, with 15 bases in the middle. The CDR3 DNA reads TGTGCCAGCCGTCTTCCGACGGGTTCCTACGAGCAGTACTTC. Protein product: CASRLPTGSYEQYF.

This clonotype was seen only a few times. The rearrangement links TRBV20-1 to TRBJ2-7; D gene uncertain. There are 12 residues in the CDR3. The germline CDR1 and CDR2 sequences are DFQATT and SNEGSKA (reference sequence). The V gene lost 8 bases and the J gene lost 0 bases, with 11 bases spanning the gap. CDR3 residues: CSQDGSSYEQYF. The CDR3 nucleotides read TGCAGTCAAGACGGCAGCTCCTACGAGCAGTACTTC.

The V gene is TRBV15, the J gene TRBJ1-5; D possibly corresponds to TRBD1 (6 bases). Per the germline V gene, CDR1 is LNHNV and CDR2 is YYDKDF (reference sequence). This CDR3 comprises 15 residues. V lost 11 bases, J lost 4 bases, and 21 bases lay in between. CDR3 bases: TGTGCCGCCGACAGGTTTGGTAAAGATAATCAGCCCCAGCATTTT. It encodes CAADRFGKDNQPQHF. The full variable domain, completed using reference TRBV15 and TRBJ1-5, is DAMVIQNPRYQVTQFGKPVTLSCSQTLNHNVMYWYQQKSSQAPKLLFHYYDKDFNNEADTPDNFQSRRPNTSFCFLDIRSPGLGDTAMYLCAADRFGKDNQPQHFGDGTRLSIL.

In its sample, this clonotype was seen a few times. The chain is built from TRBV18 and TRBJ2-1; D perhaps matches TRBD2 (6 bases). This CDR3 has 14 amino acids. Trimming stripped 3 bases from V and 8 bases from J, with 14 bases between. CDR1 and CDR2 (germline): KGHSH, LQKENI. The CDR3 DNA sequence: TGTGCCAGCTCACCGGCGACGGGAGTTGATGAGCAGTTCTTC. It codes for CASSPATGVDEQFF.

This rearrangement joins TRBV5-1 to TRBJ2-6, with D perhaps matching TRBD2 (6 bases). Trimming removed 0 bases at V and 4 bases at J, with 11 bases between. This CDR3 is built from 16 residues. Per the germline V gene, CDR1 is SGHRS and CDR2 is YFSETQ. CDR3: CASSLAGTSGANVLTF. In DNA form, the CDR3 reads TGCGCCAGCAGCTTGGCCGGGACTTCCGGGGCCAACGTCCTGACTTTC.

This clonotype occurred a few times. The V gene is TRBV7-2, the J gene TRBJ2-7, with D possibly being TRBD2 (6 bases). Looked up from germline, CDR1 is SGHTA and CDR2 is FQGNSA. V dropped 5 bases and J dropped 5 bases, with 16 bases sitting between them. The CDR3 spans 14 residues. The DNA of the CDR3 is TGTGCCAGCAGCATGGGACTCACTGGAGACGAGCAGTACTTC. Translated: CASSMGLTGDEQYF.

The V call is TRBV4-1, the J call TRBJ1-4; D unclear. CDR3 length equals 16 residues. V was clipped by 4 bases and J by 8 bases, with 20 bases between them. Germline CDR1 MGHRA, CDR2 YSYEKL. CDR3 region: CASSPSGVHLNEKLFF. CDR3 DNA sequence: TGCGCCAGCAGCCCATCCGGGGTTCACCTCAACGAAAAACTGTTTTTT.

This clonotype was observed a few times. The gene calls are TRBV1 and TRBJ2-1; no check of the table's D call, TRBD2, against the DNA was made. TRBV1 is shown as a pseudogene. The CDR3 totals 18 residues. CDR3 nucleotide sequence: TGCACCAGCAGCCAAGATAACATTTACGGCGGGAGGGTATCTGAGCAGTTCTTC. Amino acids: CTSSQDNIYGGRVSEQFF.

This clonotype was found a few times. The chain links TRBV10-1 to TRBJ2-7, with a possible D match to TRBD1 (5 bases). V lost 3 bases to trimming and J lost 5 bases, with 17 bases between them. The CDR3 totals 15 residues. The germline V gene has CDR1 WNHNN and CDR2 SYGVQD (reference sequence). In DNA, the CDR3 is TGCGCCAGCAGTGAAGGCGACGACAGCCCACACGAGCAGTACTTC. It specifies CASSEGDDSPHEQYF.

The V gene is TRBV6-5, the J gene TRBJ1-1; D is perhaps TRBD1 (5 bases). V lost 2 bases and J lost 1, with 8 bases in between. CDR3 size: 14 residues. CDR1 and CDR2 (germline): MNHEY, SVGAGI. Here the CDR3 reads CASSYGGENTEAFF. CDR3 DNA sequence: TGTGCCAGCAGTTACGGGGGTGAGAACACTGAAGCTTTCTTT.

This rearrangement joins TRBV29-1 to TRBJ2-7; tentative D call: TRBD2 (6 bases). V was shortened by 3 bases and J by 2 bases, with 14 bases between the two germline ends. The germline gives CDR1 SQVTM, CDR2 ANQGSEA. There are 14 residues in the CDR3. The CDR3 nucleotides read TGCAGCGTTGATTTCGGGACGGGGGCCTACGAGCAGTACTTC. Protein sequence: CSVDFGTGAYEQYF.

The table lists this clonotype with many counts. The chain links TRBV28 to TRBJ1-1; no reliable D call. Germline V CDR1 and CDR2: MDHEN, SYDVKM. The CDR3 has 12 residues. The ends were cut back, 6 bases at V and 1 base at J, with 6 bases in the middle. DNA of the CDR3: TGTGCCAGCAGCTATACGAACACTGAAGCTTTCTTT. This gives the protein CASSYTNTEAFF.

This clonotype was found a few times. The V gene is TRBV20-1, the J gene TRBJ1-2; no firm D call. Germline V gene lookup returns CDR1 DFQATT and CDR2 SNEGSKA (reference sequence). V was pared by 0 bases and J by 8 bases, with 13 bases between. This CDR3 spans 13 amino acids. The CDR3 protein is CSAREAGFGGYTF. CDR3 sequence (DNA): TGCAGTGCTAGAGAAGCTGGGTTCGGCGGCTACACCTTC.

V usage is TRBV5-1 and J usage is TRBJ2-7; D is uncertain. CDR1 is SGHRS, CDR2 YFSETQ, per germline. This CDR3 has 15 amino acids. The V end was cut by 4 bases, the J end by 5 bases, with 19 bases between. The CDR3 DNA reads as TGCGCCAGCAGCCCCCCAGAAGGCGCAGAAAACGAGCAGTACTTC. Translation: CASSPPEGAENEQYF.

Points on this clonotype: Since the CDR3 does not end with the conserved phenylalanine or tryptophan, this likely comes from a read error. No DNA is shown, since the ends of the CDR3 on it are uncertain; the CDR3 is the one TCRdb lists. The chain is built from TRBV12-3 or TRBV12-4 and TRBJ2-1; the D segment call TRBD2 is taken from the table without a DNA check. The CDR3 comprises 13 residues, both ends counted. The CDR3 is CASSLDGSGRGVV.

The chain recombines TRBV20-1 with TRBJ2-2; D is possibly TRBD2 (5 bases). Germline V gene data show CDR1 as DFQATT and CDR2 as SNEGSKA (reference sequence). The CDR3 consists of 16 residues. V was cut by 3 bases and J by 5 bases, with 19 bases left in between. The CDR3 region has the DNA TGCAGTGCTAGTTATCATACTAGAGTAGGGACCGGGGAGCTGTTTTTT. Amino acids: CSASYHTRVGTGELFF.